This T cell receptor (beta chain) emerged from a study of T cells after yellow fever vaccination. Whole-study context: SMART-Seq v4 Ultra Low Input served to prepare low-cell-number fractions. Study-wide results and limits: Detected again after the booster were most primary-vaccination clones, at about 96% CD4 and 88% CD8.

Concerning this clonotype: The antigen remains undetermined.

TCRdb fed the 5' RACE reads into MiXCR, producing one record per CDR3 protein. The data show approximately 150,000 distinct CDR3 sequences, 7% to 10% seen once. The sequence came from a man aged 18 to 35 who received the YFV17D yellow fever vaccine. The sample was CD8+ T cells sorted from PBMCs, taken 45 days after the yellow fever booster vaccination.

CDR3: CASSYGDGNEQFF. The CDR3 nucleotides read TGTGCCAGCAGTTATGGAGACGGCAATGAGCAGTTCTTC. This rearrangement joins TRBV6-5 to TRBJ2-1; unclear D gene. The V end was cut by 3 bases, the J end by 6 bases, with 9 bases between. Germline-derived CDR1 and CDR2 are MNHEY and SVGAGI. This CDR3 has 13 residues.